This TCR beta chain was sequenced for a study of blood T cell repertoires in COVID-19 (dated by TCRdb to the early 2020s). At the level of the whole study: Collaborator samples came from the United States, Italy and Spain and covered acute and convalescent phases of COVID-19. The material from the prospective study consisted of cDNA or gDNA derived from T cells, B-cell-depleted T cells, or PBMCs. Deeply sampled blood TCRbeta repertoires from subjects exposed to, actively infected with, or recovered from COVID-19 were included in the dataset. A freely available public database, intended as a resource for researchers studying the immune response to SARS-CoV-2, is where the repertoires were released. Samples were obtained from the ongoing ImmuneRACE study (first 160 participants) and from 1,254 subjects provided by 6 global collaborators. The sample metadata nearly always contained a de-identified subject ID, COVID-19 status, age in years and sex. HLA class I and class II types, where available, came from metadata supplied by the sample provider rather than from assay-based typing.

As encoded in the germline V gene, CDR1 is SGHTA while CDR2 is FQGNSA. The CDR3, cysteine through phenylalanine, is 14 amino acids long. This entry keeps only the CDR3 DNA: 42 bases, framed from base 1. Trimming costs V 0 bases and J 3 bases, and their ends lie 9 bases apart. In regard to this clone: Its antigen is not yet known. No base quality values were provided; no much bigger clone lies one nucleotide off.

TCRbeta CDR3 regions were amplified from genomic DNA by means of the immunoSEQ Assay, a bias-controlled multiplex PCR. In the source study's methods: The number of nucleated cells in each sample was estimated by amplification of reference gene primers within the assay. To quantify the absolute abundance of each unique TCRbeta CDR3 rearrangement, sequence reads were collapsed and filtered. For each sample, productive Simpson clonality was calculated as the square root of Simpson's diversity index across productive rearrangements. This immuneACCESS table, as held by TCRdb, lists in-frame sequences with V and J called but not all clones. Of the missing ones, under half trace to an unresolved V gene in checked studies; the others have no known cause. D and trimming come from the DNA, and the V and J calls and clone size come from that table. The sample records about 110,000 clones, 70% to 90% of which are singletons. The ten largest make up approximately 1.5% of the sample.

Overall results and qualifications from the work: The quantity of clinical and demographic metadata differed by source and by participant and was supplied without curation.

Each collaborating institution followed its own protocols to collect whole blood in K2EDTA tubes. Collaborator samples were shipped for TCRbeta analysis as frozen whole blood, isolated PBMCs, or DNA extracted from either sample type. The rearrangement joined TRBV7-2 to TRBJ2-7, with TRBD1 as a weak D call on 5 bases. The sequence derives from a man in his forties or fifties with acute or convalescent COVID-19. The specimen was peripheral blood. Read as DNA, the sequence is TGTGCCAGCAGCTTAGCGACAGCAGGCTACGAGCAGTACTTC. It is translated as CASSLATAGYEQYF.